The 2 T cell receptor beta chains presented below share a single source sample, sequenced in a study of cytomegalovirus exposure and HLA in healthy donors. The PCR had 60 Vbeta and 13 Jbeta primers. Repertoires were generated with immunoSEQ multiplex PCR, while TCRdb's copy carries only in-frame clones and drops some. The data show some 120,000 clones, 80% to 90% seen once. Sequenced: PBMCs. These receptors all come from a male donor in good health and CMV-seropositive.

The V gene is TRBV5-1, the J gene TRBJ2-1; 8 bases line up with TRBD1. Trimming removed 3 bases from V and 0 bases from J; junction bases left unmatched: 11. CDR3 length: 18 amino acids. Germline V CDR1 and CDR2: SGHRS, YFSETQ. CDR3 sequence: CASSSIPGQAGSYNEQFF. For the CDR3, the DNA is TGCGCCAGCAGCTCCATTCCGGGACAGGCTGGCTCCTACAATGAGCAGTTCTTC.

The CDR3 DNA follows: TGTGCCAGCAGCTCAGGGTTTTATGGCTACACCTTC. Translating it yields CASSSGFYGYTF. The chain employs TRBV7-2 and TRBJ1-2; D is perhaps TRBD1 (5 bases). V was trimmed by 4 bases and J by 5 bases, leaving 8 bases between them. CDR1 is SGHTA and CDR2 is FQGNSA in the germline V gene. This CDR3 comprises 12 residues.